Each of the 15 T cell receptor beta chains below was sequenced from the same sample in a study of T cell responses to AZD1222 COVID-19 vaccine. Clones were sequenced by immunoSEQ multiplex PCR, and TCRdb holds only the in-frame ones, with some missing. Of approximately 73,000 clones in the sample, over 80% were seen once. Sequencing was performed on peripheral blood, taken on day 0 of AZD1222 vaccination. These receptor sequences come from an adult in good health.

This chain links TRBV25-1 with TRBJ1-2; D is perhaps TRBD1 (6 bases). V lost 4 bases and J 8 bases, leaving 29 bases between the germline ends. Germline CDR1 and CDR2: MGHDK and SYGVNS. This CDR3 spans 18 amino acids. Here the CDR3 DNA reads TGTGCCAGCAGTGCTAGGGAGGAGGACAGACCTATCTTGCTAGGCTACACCTTC. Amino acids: CASSAREEDRPILLGYTF.

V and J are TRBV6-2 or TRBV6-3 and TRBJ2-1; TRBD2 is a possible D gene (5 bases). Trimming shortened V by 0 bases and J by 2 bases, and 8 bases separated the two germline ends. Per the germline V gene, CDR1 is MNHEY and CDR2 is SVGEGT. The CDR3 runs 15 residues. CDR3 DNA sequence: TGTGCCAGCAGTTACTCGAACGGGGCCTACAATGAGCAGTTCTTC. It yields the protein CASSYSNGAYNEQFF.

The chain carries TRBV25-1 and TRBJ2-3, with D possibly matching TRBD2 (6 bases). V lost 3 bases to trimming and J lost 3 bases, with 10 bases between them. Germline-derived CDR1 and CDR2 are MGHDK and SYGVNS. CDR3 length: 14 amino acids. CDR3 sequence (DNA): TGTGCCAGCAGTGAGGAGGGCTTTACAGATACGCAGTATTTT. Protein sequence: CASSEEGFTDTQYF.

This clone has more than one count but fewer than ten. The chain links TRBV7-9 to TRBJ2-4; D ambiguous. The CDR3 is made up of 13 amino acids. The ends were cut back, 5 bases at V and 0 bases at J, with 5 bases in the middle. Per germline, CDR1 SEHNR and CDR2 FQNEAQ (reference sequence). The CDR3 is CASSREAKNIQYF. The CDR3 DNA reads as TGTGCCAGCAGCCGAGAAGCCAAAAACATTCAGTACTTC.

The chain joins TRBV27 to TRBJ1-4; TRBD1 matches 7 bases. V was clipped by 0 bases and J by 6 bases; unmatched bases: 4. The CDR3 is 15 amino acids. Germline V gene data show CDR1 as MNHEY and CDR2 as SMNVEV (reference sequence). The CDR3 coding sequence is TGTGCCAGCAGTTTATCGGCAGGGGGTTATGAAAAACTGTTTTTT. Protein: CASSLSAGGYEKLFF.

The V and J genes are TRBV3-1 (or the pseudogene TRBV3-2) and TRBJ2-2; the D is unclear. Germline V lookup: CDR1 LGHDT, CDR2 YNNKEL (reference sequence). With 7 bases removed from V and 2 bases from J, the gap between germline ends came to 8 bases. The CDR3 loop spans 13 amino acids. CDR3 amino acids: CASKGSNTGELFF. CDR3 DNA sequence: TGTGCCAGCAAAGGTTCCAACACCGGGGAGCTGTTTTTT.

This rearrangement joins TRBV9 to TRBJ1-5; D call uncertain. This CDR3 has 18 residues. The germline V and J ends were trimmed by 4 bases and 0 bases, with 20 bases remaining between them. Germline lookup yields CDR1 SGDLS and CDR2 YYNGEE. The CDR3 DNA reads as TGTGCCAGCAGCCACGGCGGTCCGGTCCACTATAGCAATCAGCCCCAGCATTTT. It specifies CASSHGGPVHYSNQPQHF.

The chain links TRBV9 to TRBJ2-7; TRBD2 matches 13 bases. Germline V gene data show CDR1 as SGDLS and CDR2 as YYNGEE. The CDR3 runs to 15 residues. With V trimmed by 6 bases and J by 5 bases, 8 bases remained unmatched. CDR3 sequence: CASNPGLAGVHEQYF. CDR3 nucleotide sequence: TGTGCCAGCAACCCCGGACTAGCGGGAGTTCACGAGCAGTACTTC.

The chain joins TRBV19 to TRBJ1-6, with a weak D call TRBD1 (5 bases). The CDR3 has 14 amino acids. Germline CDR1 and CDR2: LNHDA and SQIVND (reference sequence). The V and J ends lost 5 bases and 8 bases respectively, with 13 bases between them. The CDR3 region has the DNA TGTGCCAGTAGTCCTCCGGGGCCGGATTCACCCCTCCACTTT. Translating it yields CASSPPGPDSPLHF.

The CDR3 protein is CASTQGDRKNTEAFF. The CDR3 DNA reads TGTGCCAGCACCCAGGGGGACAGGAAGAACACTGAAGCTTTCTTT. The chain joins TRBV6-5 to TRBJ1-1; 8 bases fit TRBD1. In germline, CDR1 is MNHEY, CDR2 SVGAGI. The J segment lost 1 base and the V segment lost 7 bases, leaving 8 bases of the junction unmatched. This CDR3 contains 15 residues.

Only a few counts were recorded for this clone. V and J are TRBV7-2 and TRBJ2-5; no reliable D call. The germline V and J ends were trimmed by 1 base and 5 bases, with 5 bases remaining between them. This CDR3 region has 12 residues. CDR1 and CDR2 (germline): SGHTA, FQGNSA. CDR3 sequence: CASSLVGETQYF. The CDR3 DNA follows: TGTGCCAGCAGCTTAGTGGGGGAGACCCAGTACTTC.

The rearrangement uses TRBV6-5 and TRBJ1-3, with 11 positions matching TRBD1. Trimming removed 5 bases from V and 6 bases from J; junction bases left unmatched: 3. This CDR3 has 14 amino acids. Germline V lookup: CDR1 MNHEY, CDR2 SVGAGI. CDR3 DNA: TGTGCCAGCAGTCGGACAGGGGGCGCAAACACCATATATTTT. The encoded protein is CASSRTGGANTIYF.

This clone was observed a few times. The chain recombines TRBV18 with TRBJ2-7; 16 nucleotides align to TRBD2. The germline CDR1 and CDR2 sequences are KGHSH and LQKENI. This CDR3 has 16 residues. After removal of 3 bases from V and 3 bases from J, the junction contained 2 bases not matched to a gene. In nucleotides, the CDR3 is TGTGCCAGCTCACCTGGGACTAGCGGGAGGGACTACGAGCAGTACTTC. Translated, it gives CASSPGTSGRDYEQYF. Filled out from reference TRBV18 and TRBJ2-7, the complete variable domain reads NAGVMQNPRHLVRRRGQEARLRCSPMKGHSHVYWYRQLPEEGLKFMVYLQKENIIDESGMPKERFSAEFPKEGPSILRIQQVVRGDSAAYFCASSPGTSGRDYEQYFGPGTRLTVT.

Written as DNA, the CDR3 is TGCAGCGTTGACGACAGGTTCACAGATACGCAGTATTTT. It encodes CSVDDRFTDTQYF. The J gene is TRBJ2-3, the V gene TRBV29-1, with D possibly matching TRBD1 (6 bases). Trimming shortened V by 3 bases and J by 2 bases, and 9 bases separated the two germline ends. CDR1 is SQVTM, CDR2 ANQGSEA, per germline. The CDR3 spans 13 residues.

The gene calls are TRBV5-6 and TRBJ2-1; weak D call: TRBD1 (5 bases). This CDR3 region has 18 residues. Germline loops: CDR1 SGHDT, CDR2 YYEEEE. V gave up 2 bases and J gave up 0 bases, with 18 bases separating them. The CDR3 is CASSFFWGRFPSYNEQFF. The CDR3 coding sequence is TGTGCCAGCAGCTTCTTTTGGGGCCGGTTTCCCTCCTACAATGAGCAGTTCTTC.